Each of the 17 T cell receptor beta chains below was sequenced from the same sample in a study of identical twins. A single record per CDR3 protein comes from TCRdb applying MiXCR to the 5' RACE reads. The sample lists 1.5 million to 2 million distinct CDR3 sequences; about 31% were seen once. Input material: cord blood. Receptors were obtained from a newborn girl in good health.

This clonotype was seen at least ten times. The chain is built from TRBV10-3 and TRBJ1-2; tentatively, D is TRBD1 (6 bases). Trimming took 10 bases from V and 4 from J, leaving 22 bases between them. The CDR3 loop spans 15 amino acids. Germline V gives CDR1 ENHRY, CDR2 SYGVKD. CDR3 sequence (DNA): TGTGCCACTAAACTCGCGGACAGCCTATCCTATGGCTACACCTTC. Translation: CATKLADSLSYGYTF.

This clonotype was observed at least ten times. The J gene is TRBJ2-7, the V gene TRBV7-9, with D possibly TRBD2 on 6 matching bases. Germline V gives CDR1 SEHNR, CDR2 FQNEAQ (reference sequence). V was trimmed by 2 bases and J by 3 bases, leaving 11 bases between them. The CDR3 totals 14 residues. CDR3 nucleotides: TGTGCCAGCAGCTTAAATAGCGGCAGCTACGAGCAGTACTTC. Translated, it gives CASSLNSGSYEQYF.

This clonotype came up a few times. The rearrangement joins TRBV7-8 to TRBJ2-5, with D hard to call. Germline V gene sequence: CDR1 SGHVS, CDR2 FQNEAQ. V lost 5 bases to trimming and J lost 11 bases, with 30 bases between them. This CDR3 is built from 17 residues. CDR3 bases: TGTGCCAGCAGCATGGATGAGTGGGCGCGACACTACAATGAGCAGTACTTC. Protein product: CASSMDEWARHYNEQYF.

This clonotype was seen only a few times. The V and J genes are TRBV12-3 or TRBV12-4 and TRBJ2-5; 13 bases are shared with TRBD2. V was clipped by 3 bases and J by 2 bases; unmatched bases: 3. The CDR3 has 16 amino acids. CDR3 sequence: CASSFRGLAGQETQYF. CDR3 nucleotides: TGTGCCAGCAGTTTCAGGGGACTAGCGGGGCAAGAGACCCAGTACTTC.

In its sample, this clonotype was seen many times. V usage is TRBV4-2 and J usage is TRBJ2-3; 12 bases line up with TRBD2. CDR1 is LGHNA, CDR2 YNFKEQ, per germline. Unmatched junction bases numbered 4, after V lost 2 bases and J lost 4 bases. The CDR3 has 16 residues. Here the CDR3 reads CASSQRTSGEADTQYF. CDR3 coding DNA: TGTGCCAGCAGCCAACGGACTAGCGGGGAAGCAGATACGCAGTATTTT.

This chain joins TRBV18 and TRBJ2-1; D possibly corresponds to TRBD2 (5 bases). Germline assignment: CDR1 KGHSH and CDR2 LQKENI. The CDR3 has 16 residues. Trimming removed 2 bases from V and 8 bases from J, with 19 bases in between. In DNA, the CDR3 is TGTGCCAGCTCACCATCGCTAGGGAGTGGTTTTGATGAGCAGTTCTTC. Translated: CASSPSLGSGFDEQFF.

Regarding this clonotype: The junction and the germline gene differ at one end; a read error may be behind it. The rearrangement links TRBV2 to TRBJ2-1; 7 positions agree with TRBD2. The CDR3 runs to 16 residues. Germline values: CDR1 SNHLY, CDR2 FYNNEI. The CDR3 is CASTLSGTNSYNERFF. CDR3 nucleotide sequence: TGTGCCAGCACCTTAAGTGGGACTAACTCCTACAATGAGCGGTTCTTC.

This chain joins TRBV9 and TRBJ1-4; maybe TRBD1 (5 bases). The CDR3 totals 15 residues. Per germline, CDR1 SGDLS and CDR2 YYNGEE. The V end lost 4 bases, the J end lost 3 bases, and 13 bases lay between the germline ends. CDR3 nucleotides: TGTGCCAGCAGCCGCAATCCGGGGGCTAATGAAAAACTGTTTTTT. Translation gives CASSRNPGANEKLFF.

The V and J genes are TRBV7-2 and TRBJ2-5; 8 bases match TRBD2. Germline V gives CDR1 SGHTA, CDR2 FQGNSA. V lost 5 bases to trimming and J lost 5 bases; unmatched junction nucleotides: 10. The CDR3 loop spans 15 amino acids. CDR3 sequence: CASSPSSGVEETQYF. CDR3 in DNA: TGTGCCAGCAGCCCTAGTAGCGGGGTTGAGGAGACCCAGTACTTC.

This clonotype was seen ten or more times. CDR3 coding DNA: TGCGCCAGCAGCTTGGGCGGGACCACCTACAATGAGCAGTTCTTC. As protein: CASSLGGTTYNEQFF. The chain uses TRBV5-1 and TRBJ2-1; D is perhaps TRBD2 (6 bases). Germline V gene lookup returns CDR1 SGHRS and CDR2 YFSETQ. CDR3 length: 15 amino acids. V was shortened by 0 bases and J by 2 bases, with 9 bases between the two germline ends.

This clonotype turned up a few times. The V and J genes are TRBV20-1 and TRBJ2-7; the match to TRBD2 covers 9 bases. V lost 2 bases to trimming and J lost 3 bases; unmatched junction nucleotides: 2. The length of the CDR3 is 13 residues. Germline V gene data show CDR1 as DFQATT and CDR2 as SNEGSKA (reference sequence). The chain's CDR3 is CSARLAGHYEQYF. The CDR3 nucleotides read TGCAGTGCTAGACTAGCGGGGCACTACGAGCAGTACTTC.

V usage is TRBV14 and J usage is TRBJ2-1; 7 bases align to TRBD2. Per germline, CDR1 SGHDN and CDR2 FVKESK. With 2 bases clipped from V and 0 bases from J, the junction kept 4 bases outside the gene matches. This CDR3 contains 16 residues. The CDR3 spells CASSQMRESSYNEQFF. The CDR3 DNA reads as TGTGCCAGCAGCCAAATGCGGGAGAGCTCCTACAATGAGCAGTTCTTC. Full variable domain (remainder filled in from reference TRBV14 and TRBJ2-1): EAGVTQFPSHSVIEKGQTVTLRCDPISGHDNLYWYRRVMGKEIKFLLHFVKESKQDESGMPNNRFLAERTGGTYSTLKVQPAELEDSGVYFCASSQMRESSYNEQFFGPGTRLTVL.

This chain's CDR3 is CASSLGLGVAGETQYF. CDR3 nucleotide sequence: TGTGCCAGCAGCTTAGGTCTCGGAGTAGCGGGAGAGACCCAGTACTTC. The chain couples TRBV7-2 to TRBJ2-5; TRBD2 agrees at 7 bases. This CDR3 spans 16 amino acids. CDR1 SGHTA and CDR2 FQGNSA come from the germline V gene. After removal of 1 base from V and 4 bases from J, the junction contained 9 bases not matched to a gene. The full variable domain, its missing parts supplied by reference TRBV7-2 and TRBJ2-5, is GAGVSQSPSNKVTEKGKDVELRCDPISGHTALYWYRQSLGQGLEFLIYFQGNSAPDKSGLPSDRFSAERTGGSVSTLTIQRTQQEDSAVYLCASSLGLGVAGETQYFGPGTRLLVL.

The chain joins TRBV5-1 to TRBJ2-7, with TRBD2 matching over 8 bases. With 3 bases clipped from V and 2 bases from J, the junction kept 7 bases outside the gene matches. Per the germline V gene, CDR1 is SGHRS and CDR2 is YFSETQ. The CDR3 length is 15 residues. The CDR3 is CASSWGGTRAYEQYF. As DNA, the CDR3 is TGCGCCAGCAGCTGGGGGGGGACTAGGGCCTACGAGCAGTACTTC.

The rearrangement uses TRBV20-1 and TRBJ2-7; 8 bases map to TRBD2. CDR1 is DFQATT and CDR2 is SNEGSKA in the germline V gene (reference sequence). Losses at the gene ends were 2 bases for V and 0 bases for J; bases not matched to a gene: 3. This CDR3 has 14 amino acids. The DNA of the CDR3 is TGCAGTGCTAGAAAACTAGCGGACTCCTACGAGCAGTACTTC. Protein sequence: CSARKLADSYEQYF.

The gene calls are TRBV7-9 and TRBJ2-7; tentatively, D is TRBD1 (6 bases). The CDR3 length is 17 residues. CDR1 is SEHNR, CDR2 FQNEAQ, per germline (reference sequence). V shed 6 bases and J shed 1 base, with 22 bases lying between them. In DNA, the CDR3 is TGTGCCAGCAGTTCCCCGGGACACCGAGACCCTTCCTACGAGCAGTACTTC. The encoded protein is CASSSPGHRDPSYEQYF.

This clonotype was recorded many times. The chain joins TRBV6-2 or TRBV6-3 to TRBJ2-7; a possible D gene is TRBD1 (6 bases). Germline CDR1 MNHEY, CDR2 SVGEGT. Trimming cost V 8 bases and J 2 bases, with 13 bases left between them. The CDR3 covers 13 residues. CDR3 sequence: CASATGPAYEQYF. CDR3 coding DNA: TGTGCCAGCGCCACAGGGCCCGCCTACGAGCAGTACTTC.